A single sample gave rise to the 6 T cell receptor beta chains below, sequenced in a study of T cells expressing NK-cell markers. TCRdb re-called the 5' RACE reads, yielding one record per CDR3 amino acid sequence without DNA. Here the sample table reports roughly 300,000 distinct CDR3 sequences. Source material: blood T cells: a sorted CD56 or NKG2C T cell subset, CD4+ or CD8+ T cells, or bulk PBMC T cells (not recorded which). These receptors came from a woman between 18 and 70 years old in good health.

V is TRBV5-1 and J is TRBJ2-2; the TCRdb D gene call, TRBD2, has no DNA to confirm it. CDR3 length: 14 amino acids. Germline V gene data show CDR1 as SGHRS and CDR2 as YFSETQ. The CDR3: CASLAGMNTGELFF.

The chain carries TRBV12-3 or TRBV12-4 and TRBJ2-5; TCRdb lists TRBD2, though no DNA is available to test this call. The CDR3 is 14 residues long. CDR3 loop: CASSPSSPGETQYF.

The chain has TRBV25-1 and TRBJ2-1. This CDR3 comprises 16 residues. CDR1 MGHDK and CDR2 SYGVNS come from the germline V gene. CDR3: CASSELEGGSYNEQFF. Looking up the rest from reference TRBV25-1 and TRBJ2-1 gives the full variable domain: EADIYQTPRYLVIGTGKKITLECSQTMGHDKMYWYQQDPGMELHLIHYSYGVNSTEKGDLSSESTVSRIRTEHFPLTLESARPSHTSQYLCASSELEGGSYNEQFFGPGTRLTVL.

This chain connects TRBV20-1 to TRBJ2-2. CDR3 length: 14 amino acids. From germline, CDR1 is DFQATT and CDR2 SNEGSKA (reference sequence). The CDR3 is CSANRPGVPGELFF.

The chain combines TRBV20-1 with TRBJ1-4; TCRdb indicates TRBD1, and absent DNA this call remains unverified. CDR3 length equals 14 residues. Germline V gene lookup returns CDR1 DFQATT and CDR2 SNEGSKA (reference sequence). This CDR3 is CSARFPAGDEKLFF.

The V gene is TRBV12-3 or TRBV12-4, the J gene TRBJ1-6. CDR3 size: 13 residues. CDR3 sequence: CASSSTPKLPLHF.